This TCR beta chain was recovered during a study of shared clonotypes between healthy human individuals. Per germline, CDR1 LGHNT and CDR2 FRNRAP. V dropped 0 bases and J dropped 1 base, with 15 bases sitting between them. There are 17 residues in the CDR3. Generated by immunoSEQ multiplex PCR, the TCRdb table keeps only in-frame clones and is missing some. The sample records 2 million to 2.5 million clones, 92% being singletons. This chain uses TRBV12-5 with TRBJ2-5; either TRBD1 or TRBD2 may supply D (5 bases each). The specimen was naive CD4+ T cells from PBMCs. Described subset: CD45RA+ positively selected. The TCR was taken from a young man in good health. Some clones in this sample may be carry-over from other donors' samples. This CDR3 is CASGLVLGHLGQETQYF. CDR3 nucleotide sequence: TGTGCTAGTGGTTTGGTACTAGGACACCTCGGCCAAGAGACCCAGTACTTC.